Below, 5 T cell receptor beta chains from the same sample are listed, as sequenced in a study of shared clonotypes between healthy human individuals. Sequenced by immunoSEQ multiplex PCR; TCRdb stores in-frame clones only, minus some. The data hold some 650,000 clones, with about 97% observed a single time. The source material was naive CD4+ T cells sorted from blood. This sample's subset: CD45RA+ positively selected. These TCRs come from a young woman in good health.

The chain combines TRBV2 with TRBJ2-7; D ambiguous. This CDR3 contains 13 residues. V dropped 6 bases and J dropped 2 bases, with 11 bases sitting between them. Germline loops: CDR1 SNHLY, CDR2 FYNNEI. The CDR3 region is CASRPDGPYEQYF. CDR3 DNA sequence: TGTGCCAGCAGGCCAGACGGACCCTACGAGCAGTACTTC.

This clone was recorded once. V and J are TRBV7-9 and TRBJ2-4, with 7 positions matching TRBD2. The V segment lost 5 bases and the J segment 3 bases; nucleotides outside the gene matches: 13. Germline CDR1 is SEHNR and CDR2 is FQNEAQ (reference sequence). The CDR3 loop spans 17 amino acids. For the CDR3, the DNA is TGTGCCAGCAGCCTGGCGAAGCGGGAAAGATACAAAAACATTCAGTACTTC. Its protein product is CASSLAKRERYKNIQYF.

The chain carries TRBV5-1 and TRBJ2-5, with D maybe TRBD1 (6 bases). Trimming took off 0 bases at V and 3 bases at J, with 12 bases between the two ends. CDR3 length: 15 amino acids. The germline V gene has CDR1 SGHRS and CDR2 YFSETQ. This CDR3 reads CASSLGRTGKETQYF. CDR3 sequence (DNA): TGCGCCAGCAGCTTGGGGCGAACAGGGAAAGAGACCCAGTACTTC.

The rearrangement links TRBV29-1 to TRBJ1-2; D might be TRBD1 (5 bases). The V end lost 7 bases, the J end lost 4 bases, and 22 bases lay between the germline ends. Germline CDR1 SQVTM, CDR2 ANQGSEA. The CDR3 sequence is 15 residues long. CDR3 in DNA: TGCAGCGCCATCGGGGCGGAGATTTTGGGCTATGGCTACACCTTC. This sequence encodes CSAIGAEILGYGYTF.

In the case of this clone: This specimen includes other DNA sequences encoding the same CDR3. Written as DNA, the CDR3 is TGTGCCAGCAGTTTCCAGGACAGGGTTAACTATGGCTACACCTTC. Amino acids: CASSFQDRVNYGYTF. The rearrangement links TRBV28 to TRBJ1-2, with TRBD1 matching 8 bases. CDR3 length: 15 residues. Losses at the gene ends were 3 bases for V and 1 base for J; bases not matched to a gene: 4. Germline assignment: CDR1 MDHEN and CDR2 SYDVKM.